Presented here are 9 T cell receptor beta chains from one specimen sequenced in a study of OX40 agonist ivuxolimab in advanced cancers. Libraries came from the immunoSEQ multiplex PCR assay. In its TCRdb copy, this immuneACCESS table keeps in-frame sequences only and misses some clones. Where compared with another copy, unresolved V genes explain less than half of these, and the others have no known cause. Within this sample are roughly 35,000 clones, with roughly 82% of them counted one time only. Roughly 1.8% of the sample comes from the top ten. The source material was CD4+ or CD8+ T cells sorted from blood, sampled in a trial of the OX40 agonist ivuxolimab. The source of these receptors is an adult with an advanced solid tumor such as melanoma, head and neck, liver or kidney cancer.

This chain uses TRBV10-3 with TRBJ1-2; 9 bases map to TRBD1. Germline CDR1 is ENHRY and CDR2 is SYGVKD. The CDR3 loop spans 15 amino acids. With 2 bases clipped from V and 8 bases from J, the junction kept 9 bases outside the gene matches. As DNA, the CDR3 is TGTGCCATCAGTGAGCTCACAGGGGGCGCGGGGGGCTACACCTTC. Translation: CAISELTGGAGGYTF.

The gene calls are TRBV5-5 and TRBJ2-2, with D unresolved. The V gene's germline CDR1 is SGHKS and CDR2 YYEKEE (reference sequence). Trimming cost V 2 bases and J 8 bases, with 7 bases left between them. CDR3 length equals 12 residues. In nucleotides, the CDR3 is TGTGCCAGCAGCTTTGGTCGTGGGGAGCTGTTTTTT. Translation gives CASSFGRGELFF.

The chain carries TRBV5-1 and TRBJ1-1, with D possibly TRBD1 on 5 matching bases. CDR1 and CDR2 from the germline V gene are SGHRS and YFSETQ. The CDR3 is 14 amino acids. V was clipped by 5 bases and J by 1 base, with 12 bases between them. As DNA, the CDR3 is TGCGCCAGCAGGGCTCCGGGGGGGAACACTGAAGCTTTCTTT. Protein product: CASRAPGGNTEAFF.

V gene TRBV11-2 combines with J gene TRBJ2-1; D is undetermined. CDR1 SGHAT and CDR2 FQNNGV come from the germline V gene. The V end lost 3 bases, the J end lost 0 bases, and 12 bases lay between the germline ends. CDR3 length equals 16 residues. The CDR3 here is CASSFYGGSSYNEQFF. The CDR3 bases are TGTGCCAGCAGCTTCTACGGCGGAAGCTCCTACAATGAGCAGTTCTTC.

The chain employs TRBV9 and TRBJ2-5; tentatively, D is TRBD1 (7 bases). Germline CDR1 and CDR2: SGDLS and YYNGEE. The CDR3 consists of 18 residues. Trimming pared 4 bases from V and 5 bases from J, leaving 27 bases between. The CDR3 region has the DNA TGTGCCAGCAGCCCGAGAGGAGGAGGGGGCTTAAACCCTGAGACCCAGTACTTC. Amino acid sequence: CASSPRGGGGLNPETQYF. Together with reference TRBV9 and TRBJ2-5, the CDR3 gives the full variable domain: DSGVTQTPKHLITATGQRVTLRCSPRSGDLSVYWYQQSLDQGLQFLIQYYNGEERAKGNILERFSAQQFPDLHSELNLSSLELGDSALYFCASSPRGGGGLNPETQYFGPGTRLLVL.

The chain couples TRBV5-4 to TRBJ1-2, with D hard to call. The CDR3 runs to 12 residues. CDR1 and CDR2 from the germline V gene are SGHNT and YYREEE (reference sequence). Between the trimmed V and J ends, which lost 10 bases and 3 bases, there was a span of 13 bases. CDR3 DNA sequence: TGTGCCGGAAAGAAGGACTACTATGGCTACACCTTC. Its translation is CAGKKDYYGYTF.

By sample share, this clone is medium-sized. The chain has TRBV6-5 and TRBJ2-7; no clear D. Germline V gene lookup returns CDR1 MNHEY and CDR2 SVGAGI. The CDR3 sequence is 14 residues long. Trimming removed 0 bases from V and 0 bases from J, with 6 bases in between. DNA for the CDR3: TGTGCCAGCAGTTACTCGAGTTTCTCCTACGAGCAGTACTTC. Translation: CASSYSSFSYEQYF.

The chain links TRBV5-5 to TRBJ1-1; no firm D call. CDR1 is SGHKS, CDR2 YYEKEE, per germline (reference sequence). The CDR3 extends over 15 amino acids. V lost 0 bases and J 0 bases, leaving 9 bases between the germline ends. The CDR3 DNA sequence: TGTGCCAGCAGCTTGGCGTCAGAGCTGAACACTGAAGCTTTCTTT. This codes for CASSLASELNTEAFF.

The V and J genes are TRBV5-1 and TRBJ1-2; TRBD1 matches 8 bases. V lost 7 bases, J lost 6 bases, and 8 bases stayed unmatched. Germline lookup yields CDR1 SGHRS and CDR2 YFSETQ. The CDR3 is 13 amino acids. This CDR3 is CASRNDRGNGYTF. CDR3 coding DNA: TGCGCCAGCCGTAACGACAGGGGTAATGGCTACACCTTC.